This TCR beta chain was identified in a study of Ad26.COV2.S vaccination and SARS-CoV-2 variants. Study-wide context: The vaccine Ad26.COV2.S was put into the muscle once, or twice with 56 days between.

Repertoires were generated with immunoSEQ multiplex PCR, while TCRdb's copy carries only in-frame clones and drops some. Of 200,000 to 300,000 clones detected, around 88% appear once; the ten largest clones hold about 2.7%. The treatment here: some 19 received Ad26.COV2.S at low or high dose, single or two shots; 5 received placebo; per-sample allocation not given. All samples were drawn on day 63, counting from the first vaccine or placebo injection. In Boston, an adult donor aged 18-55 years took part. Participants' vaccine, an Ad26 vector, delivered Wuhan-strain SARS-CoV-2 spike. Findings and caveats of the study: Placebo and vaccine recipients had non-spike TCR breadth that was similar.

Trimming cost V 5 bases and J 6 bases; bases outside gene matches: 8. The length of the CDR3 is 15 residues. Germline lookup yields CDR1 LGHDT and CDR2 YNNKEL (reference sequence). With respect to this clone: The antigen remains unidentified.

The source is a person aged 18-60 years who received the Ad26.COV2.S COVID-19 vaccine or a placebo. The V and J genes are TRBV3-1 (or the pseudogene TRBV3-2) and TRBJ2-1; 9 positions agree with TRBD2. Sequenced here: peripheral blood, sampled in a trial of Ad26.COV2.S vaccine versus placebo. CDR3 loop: CASSLGAGGRNEQFF. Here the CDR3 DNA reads TGTGCCAGCAGCTTAGGTGCGGGGGGGCGCAATGAGCAGTTCTTC.